This TCR beta chain appears in the sequencing data of a study of metastatic and nonmetastatic thyroid tumors. Study in general: Comparative analysis of repertoires was undertaken across blood and tumor or nodule tissue obtained from malignant and benign thyroid patients.

The germline V gene has CDR1 SGHDT and CDR2 YYEEEE. The junction had 11 bases not matched to a gene; V was cut back by 0 bases and J by 2 bases. The CDR3 covers 18 residues. This clone showed up many times. No patient received treatment before thyroid surgery. Using MiXCR, TCRdb re-called clones from the PCR reads. The sample carries tens of thousands of clones, more than 20% recorded once. Sequencing was done on a sample of blood. The source is a female donor with papillary thyroid cancer or a benign thyroid nodule (not recorded which). Some clones in this sample may be carry-over from other donors' samples. The chain has TRBV5-6 and TRBJ2-3; 8 bases are a match to TRBD2. The CDR3 bases are TGTGCCAGCAGCTTGGAAAGCGGGAGTTGGGATTACACAGATACGCAGTATTTT. Translation gives CASSLESGSWDYTDTQYF.